Following are 18 T cell receptor beta chains from one sample sequenced in a study of tumor-infiltrating lymphocytes in primary liver carcinoma. Using a constant-region primer together with ProtoScript II reverse transcriptase, TCR beta cDNA was made from 500 ng of total RNA. Libraries for TCR beta were built through three nested multiplex PCR rounds, which together made up a slightly modified ARM-PCR procedure. TRBV1-TRBV30 forward and Cbeta reverse primers drove the first two approximately 10-cycle rounds. TCRdb used MiXCR to reprocess the multiplex PCR reads, holding one entry per CDR3 protein. Of around 120,000 distinct CDR3 sequences detected, 65% appear once; the ten largest clones hold about a tenth. Co-extracting RNA and DNA was done with roughly 17-31 mg of unsorted bulk tissue as input. The specimen sequenced was liver tumor tissue from sampling region 1. Subset of the sample: tumor region T1, superior pole. The receptor source for this set is an older woman with primary liver carcinoma and hepatitis B virus infection.

Note on this clonotype: A read error may account for a junction end that differs from germline. This chain connects TRBV6-2 or TRBV6-3 to TRBJ2-1; tentative D call: TRBD2 (5 bases). Per germline, CDR1 MNHEY and CDR2 SVGEGT. The CDR3 runs to 20 residues. The CDR3: CASSYSRSSWALSSYNEQFF. DNA of the CDR3: TGTGCCAGTAGTTACTCGAGGTCTAGCTGGGCCCTTAGCTCCTACAATGAGCAGTTCTTC.

The rearrangement uses TRBV28 and TRBJ2-7; possible D gene TRBD1, 6 bases. V lost 4 bases to trimming and J lost 4 bases, with 20 bases between them. The CDR3 consists of 16 residues. Per the germline V gene, CDR1 is MDHEN and CDR2 is SYDVKM. For the CDR3, the DNA is TGTGCCAGCAGTTCCTACAGGGAACACTTCTCTTACGAGCAGTACTTC. This encodes CASSSYREHFSYEQYF.

This clonotype has a handful of counts. The rearrangement joins TRBV28 to TRBJ1-2, with D unresolved. Germline V lookup: CDR1 MDHEN, CDR2 SYDVKM. With 5 bases removed from V and 2 bases from J, the gap between germline ends came to 3 bases. The CDR3 extends over 11 amino acids. CDR3 coding DNA: TGTGCCAGCAGTGTAAACTATGGCTACACCTTC. Its translation: CASSVNYGYTF.

On this clonotype: At one end, the junction sequence differs from germline, possibly due to a read error. J is TRBJ2-3 and V is TRBV11-3; D is unresolved. CDR3 size: 14 residues. Germline CDR1 SGHNT, CDR2 YENEEA. The CDR3 here is CASSRSQTSDTHYF. The CDR3 DNA follows: TGTGCCAGCAGTCGATCCCAGACCTCGGATACGCATTATTTT.

This rearrangement joins TRBV6-5 to TRBJ2-5, with D perhaps TRBD2 (6 bases). This CDR3 is 13 amino acids long. Trimming pared 2 bases from V and 13 bases from J, leaving 17 bases between. CDR1 and CDR2 (germline): MNHEY, SVGAGI. The CDR3: CASSYDGGFARYF. CDR3 in DNA: TGTGCCAGCAGTTACGACGGGGGTTTCGCCCGGTACTTC.

This clonotype was found once. The rearrangement joins TRBV12-3 or TRBV12-4 to TRBJ2-3, with 13 bases fitting TRBD2. Losses at the gene ends were 6 bases for V and 10 bases for J; bases not matched to a gene: 10. The CDR3 is 15 amino acids. Here the CDR3 reads CASRQLAGGPDAQYF. The CDR3, as DNA: TGTGCCAGCAGGCAACTAGCGGGAGGGCCGGATGCGCAGTATTTT.

This clonotype has only one observation. The germline gene is not matched at one end of the junction; a read error may be the cause. The rearrangement links TRBV4-2 to TRBJ2-3; 11 bases align to TRBD2. Germline-derived CDR1 and CDR2 are LGHNA and YNFKEQ. The CDR3 totals 19 residues. CDR3: CAGSQVGGLAGGLGDSQYF. As DNA, the CDR3 is TGTGCCGGCAGCCAAGTAGGAGGGCTAGCGGGAGGCCTCGGGGATTCGCAGTATTTT.

The sample holds a few counts of this clonotype. This chain uses TRBV6-1 with TRBJ1-5; no reliable D call. Germline CDR1 MNHNS, CDR2 SASEGT. The germline V and J ends were trimmed by 2 bases and 10 bases, with 12 bases remaining between them. The CDR3 length is 13 residues. The CDR3 DNA follows: TGTGCCAGCAGTGAAACCTTGGGTCCCCCCCAGCATTTT. Encoded protein: CASSETLGPPQHF.

Regarding this clonotype: It may be a read error: a sequence one base away is much more abundant. The chain links TRBV6-6 to TRBJ1-3, with 9 bases that match TRBD1. V shed 7 bases, J shed 0 bases, and the junction held 7 bases outside the gene matches. There are 16 residues in the CDR3. The V gene's germline CDR1 is MNHNY and CDR2 SVGAGI (reference sequence). CDR3 in amino acids: CASNRDRVSSGNTIYF. In nucleotides, the CDR3 is TGTGCCAGCAATAGGGACAGGGTCTCCTCTGGAAACACCATATATTTT.

The chain recombines TRBV28 with TRBJ2-5, with 7 bases that match TRBD2. CDR3 length: 18 amino acids. Trimming cost V 5 bases and J 1 base; bases outside gene matches: 16. From germline, CDR1 is MDHEN and CDR2 SYDVKM. CDR3: CASSQATSQREIQETQYF. CDR3 sequence (DNA): TGTGCCAGCAGTCAAGCCACCTCTCAGCGGGAAATCCAAGAGACCCAGTACTTC.

The rearrangement joins TRBV11-3 to TRBJ2-5; D might be TRBD1 or TRBD2, each matching 6 bases. This CDR3 spans 15 amino acids. Deletions cut 8 bases from V and 5 bases from J, with 21 bases between. The V gene's germline CDR1 is SGHNT and CDR2 YENEEA. The CDR3, as DNA: TGTGCCAGCTTACCCCCGACTAGTAGGGGGGAGACCCAGTACTTC. Translation: CASLPPTSRGETQYF. The variable domain in full, completed from reference TRBV11-3 and TRBJ2-5, reads EAGVVQSPRYKIIEKKQPVAFWCNPISGHNTLYWYLQNLGQGPELLIRYENEEAVDDSQLPKDRFSAERLKGVDSTLKIQPAELGDSAVYLCASLPPTSRGETQYFGPGTRLLVL.

Regarding this clonotype: A much larger clone differs by one base, so this may be a read error. The chain has TRBV6-6 and TRBJ1-5; no clear D. This CDR3 contains 13 residues. Trimming left V 2 bases short and J 6 bases short, with 8 bases between. Germline loops: CDR1 MNHNY, CDR2 SVGAGI (reference sequence). The CDR3 region is CASSYQTRQPQHF. DNA for the CDR3: TGTGCCAGCAGTTACCAGACCCGTCAGCCCCAGCATTTT.

This clonotype was picked up many times. V usage is TRBV6-5 and J usage is TRBJ1-1; 9 nucleotides agree with TRBD1. J lost 4 bases, V lost 0 bases, and 0 bases had no gene match. From germline, CDR1 is MNHEY and CDR2 SVGAGI. The CDR3 extends over 14 amino acids. DNA of the CDR3: TGTGCCAGCAGTTACTCGGGACAGGGCACTGAAGCTTTCTTT. Protein: CASSYSGQGTEAFF.

The table lists this clonotype with a few counts. The chain carries TRBV5-1 and TRBJ2-5; D ambiguous. Per the germline V gene, CDR1 is SGHRS and CDR2 is YFSETQ. V lost 5 bases and J lost 1, with 3 bases in between. CDR3 size: 11 residues. The CDR3: CASRVQETQYF. The CDR3 region has the DNA TGCGCCAGCAGGGTCCAAGAGACCCAGTACTTC.

This clonotype was observed many times. The chain is built from TRBV4-2 and TRBJ2-6, with 8 nucleotides matching TRBD1. This CDR3 region has 18 residues. V dropped 1 base and J dropped 0; count of bases not matched to a gene: 5. The germline gives CDR1 LGHNA, CDR2 YNFKEQ. CDR3 DNA: TGTGCCAGCAGCCAAGCGGACAGGGCCGACTCTGGGGCCAACGTCCTGACTTTC. This codes for CASSQADRADSGANVLTF.

The chain joins TRBV29-1 to TRBJ2-5; D may be TRBD2 (6 bases). The CDR3 loop spans 17 amino acids. Trimming shortened V by 4 bases and J by 0 bases, and 21 bases separated the two germline ends. The germline gives CDR1 SQVTM, CDR2 ANQGSEA. Here the CDR3 DNA reads TGCAGCGTTGGAGGGTCTAGCGAACCGGGGGACCAAGAGACCCAGTACTTC. Translating it yields CSVGGSSEPGDQETQYF.

This clonotype was counted between two and nine times. This may come from a read error, since a much larger clone is one base off. V usage is TRBV30 and J usage is TRBJ1-3; D unclear. The germline V gene encodes CDR1 GTSNPN and CDR2 SVGIG (reference sequence). The CDR3 runs 13 residues. V was trimmed by 3 bases and J by 3 bases, leaving 9 bases between them. The CDR3 DNA reads TGTGCCTGGAGGTGCCTTAGTGGAAACACCATATATTTT. It yields the protein CAWRCLSGNTIYF.

This clonotype was seen only a few times. A single base separates this from a much larger clone, so it may be a read error. The chain recombines TRBV6-5 with TRBJ1-2; 10 bases fit TRBD1. The CDR3 runs 12 residues. V was pared by 6 bases and J by 10 bases, with 5 bases of the junction left unmatched. Germline CDR1 reads MNHEY; CDR2 reads SVGAGI. CDR3 amino acids: CASRGQGIDYTF. CDR3 nucleotides: TGTGCCAGCAGGGGACAGGGGATTGACTACACCTTC.